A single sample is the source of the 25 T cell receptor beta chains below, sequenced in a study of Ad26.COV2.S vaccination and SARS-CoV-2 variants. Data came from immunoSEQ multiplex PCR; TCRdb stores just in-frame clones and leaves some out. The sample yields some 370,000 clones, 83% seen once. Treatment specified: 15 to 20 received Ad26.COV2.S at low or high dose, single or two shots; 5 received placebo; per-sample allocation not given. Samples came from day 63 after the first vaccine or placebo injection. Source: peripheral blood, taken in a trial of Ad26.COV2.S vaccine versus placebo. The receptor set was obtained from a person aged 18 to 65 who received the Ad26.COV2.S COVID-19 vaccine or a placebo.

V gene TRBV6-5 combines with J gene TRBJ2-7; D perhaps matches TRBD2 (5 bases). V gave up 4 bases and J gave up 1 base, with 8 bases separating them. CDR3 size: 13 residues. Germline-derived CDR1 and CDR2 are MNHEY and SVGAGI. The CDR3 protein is CASSSTTSYEQYF. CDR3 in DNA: TGTGCCAGCAGTTCGACTACTTCCTACGAGCAGTACTTC.

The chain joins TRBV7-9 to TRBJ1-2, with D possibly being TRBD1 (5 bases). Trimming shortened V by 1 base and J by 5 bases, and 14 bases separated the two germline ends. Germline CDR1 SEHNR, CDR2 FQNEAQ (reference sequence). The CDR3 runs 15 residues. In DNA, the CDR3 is TGTGCCAGCAGCTTAGGTCCCGGGACGGTGTATGGCTACACCTTC. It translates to CASSLGPGTVYGYTF.

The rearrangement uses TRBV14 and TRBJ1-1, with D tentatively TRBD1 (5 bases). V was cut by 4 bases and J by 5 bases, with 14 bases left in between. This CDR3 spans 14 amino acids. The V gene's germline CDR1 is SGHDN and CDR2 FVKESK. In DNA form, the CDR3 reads TGTGCCAGCAGCCCTCGGTGGGGCCGGACTGAAGCTTTCTTT. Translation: CASSPRWGRTEAFF.

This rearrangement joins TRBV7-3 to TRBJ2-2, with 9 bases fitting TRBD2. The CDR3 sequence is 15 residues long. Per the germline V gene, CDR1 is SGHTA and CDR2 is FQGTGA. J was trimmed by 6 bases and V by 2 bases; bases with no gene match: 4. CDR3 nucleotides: TGTGCCAGCAGCTTAGTAGCGGGGGTGGCCGGGGAGCTGTTTTTT. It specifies CASSLVAGVAGELFF.

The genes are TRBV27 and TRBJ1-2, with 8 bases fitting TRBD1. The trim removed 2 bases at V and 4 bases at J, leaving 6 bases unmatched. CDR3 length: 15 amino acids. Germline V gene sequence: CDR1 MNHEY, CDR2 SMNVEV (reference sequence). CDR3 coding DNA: TGTGCCAGCAGTTTAGGCAGGGGGCAGGGCTATGGCTACACCTTC. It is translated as CASSLGRGQGYGYTF.

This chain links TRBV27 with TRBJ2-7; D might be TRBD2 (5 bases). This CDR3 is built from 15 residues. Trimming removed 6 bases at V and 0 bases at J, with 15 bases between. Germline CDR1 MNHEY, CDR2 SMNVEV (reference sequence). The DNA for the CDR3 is TGTGCCAGCAGCTACTCCGGGGTTAGCTCCTACGAGCAGTACTTC. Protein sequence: CASSYSGVSSYEQYF.

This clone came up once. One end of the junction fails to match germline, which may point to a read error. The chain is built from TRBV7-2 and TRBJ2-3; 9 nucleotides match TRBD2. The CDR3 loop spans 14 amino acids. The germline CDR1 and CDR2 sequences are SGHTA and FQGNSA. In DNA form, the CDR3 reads TGTGCCAGCAGATTAGCGGGGGCCGGAAATACGCAGTATTTT. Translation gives CASRLAGAGNTQYF.

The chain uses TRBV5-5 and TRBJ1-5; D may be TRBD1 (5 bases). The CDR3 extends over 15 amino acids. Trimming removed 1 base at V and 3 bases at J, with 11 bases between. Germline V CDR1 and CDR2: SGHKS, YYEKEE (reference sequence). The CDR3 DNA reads TGTGCCAGCAGCTTGTCGGGGACGGCCAATCAGCCCCAGCATTTT. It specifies CASSLSGTANQPQHF.

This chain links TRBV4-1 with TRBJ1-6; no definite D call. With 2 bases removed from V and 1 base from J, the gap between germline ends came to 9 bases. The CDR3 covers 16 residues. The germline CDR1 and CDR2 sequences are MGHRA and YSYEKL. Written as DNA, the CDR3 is TGCGCCAGCAGCCAACCTCGGCGGTCCTATAATTCACCCCTCCACTTT. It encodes CASSQPRRSYNSPLHF.

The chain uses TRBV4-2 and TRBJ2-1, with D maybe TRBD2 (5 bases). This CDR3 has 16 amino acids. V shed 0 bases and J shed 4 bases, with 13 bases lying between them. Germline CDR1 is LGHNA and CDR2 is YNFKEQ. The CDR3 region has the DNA TGTGCCAGCAGCCAAGATGGGAATAGCGTATACAATGAGCAGTTCTTC. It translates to CASSQDGNSVYNEQFF.

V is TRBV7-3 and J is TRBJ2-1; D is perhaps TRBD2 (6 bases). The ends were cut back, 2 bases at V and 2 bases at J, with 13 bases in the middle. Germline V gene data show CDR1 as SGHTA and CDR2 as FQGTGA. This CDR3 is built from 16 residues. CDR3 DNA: TGTGCCAGCAGCTTATCTGCGGGGTTAGCCTACAATGAGCAGTTCTTC. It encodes CASSLSAGLAYNEQFF.

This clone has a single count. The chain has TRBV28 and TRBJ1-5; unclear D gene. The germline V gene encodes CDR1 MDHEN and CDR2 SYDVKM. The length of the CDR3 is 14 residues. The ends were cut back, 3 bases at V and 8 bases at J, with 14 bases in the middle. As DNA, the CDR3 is TGTGCCAGCAGTTTTACAAGGTATAGGGAGCCCCAGCATTTT. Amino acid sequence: CASSFTRYREPQHF.

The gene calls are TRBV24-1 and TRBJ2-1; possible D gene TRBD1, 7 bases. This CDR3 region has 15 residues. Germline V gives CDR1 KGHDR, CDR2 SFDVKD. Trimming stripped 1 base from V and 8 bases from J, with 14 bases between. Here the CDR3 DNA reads TGTGCCACCAGTGATTTTGGAGGGGGCCTCGATGAGCAGTTCTTC. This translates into CATSDFGGGLDEQFF.

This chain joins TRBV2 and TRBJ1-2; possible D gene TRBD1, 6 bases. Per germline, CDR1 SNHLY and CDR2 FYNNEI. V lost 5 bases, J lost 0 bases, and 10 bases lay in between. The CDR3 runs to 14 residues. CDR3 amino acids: CASSLDRPNYGYTF. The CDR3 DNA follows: TGTGCCAGCAGTTTGGACAGACCTAACTATGGCTACACCTTC.

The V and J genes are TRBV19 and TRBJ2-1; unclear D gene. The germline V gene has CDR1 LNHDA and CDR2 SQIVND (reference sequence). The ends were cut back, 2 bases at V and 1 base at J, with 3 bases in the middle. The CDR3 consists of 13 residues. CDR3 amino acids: CASSIMSYNEQFF. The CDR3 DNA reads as TGTGCCAGTAGTATAATGTCCTACAATGAGCAGTTCTTC. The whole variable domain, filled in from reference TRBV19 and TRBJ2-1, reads DGGITQSPKYLFRKEGQNVTLSCEQNLNHDAMYWYRQDPGQGLRLIYYSQIVNDFQKGDIAEGYSVSREKKESFPLTVTSAQKNPTAFYLCASSIMSYNEQFFGPGTRLTVL.

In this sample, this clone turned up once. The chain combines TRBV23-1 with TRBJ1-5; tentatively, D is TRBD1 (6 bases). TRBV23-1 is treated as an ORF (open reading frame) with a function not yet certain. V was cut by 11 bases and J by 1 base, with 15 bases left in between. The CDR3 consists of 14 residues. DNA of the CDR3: TGCGCCGATCCAGGGGTTCGGAGCAATCAGCCCCAGCATTTT. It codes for CADPGVRSNQPQHF.

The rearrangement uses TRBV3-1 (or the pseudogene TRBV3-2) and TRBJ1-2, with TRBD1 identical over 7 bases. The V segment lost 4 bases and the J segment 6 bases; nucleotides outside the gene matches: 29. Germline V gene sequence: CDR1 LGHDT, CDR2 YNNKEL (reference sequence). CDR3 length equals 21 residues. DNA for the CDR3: TGTGCCAGCAGCCCATTTAACCACGGACAGGCAGGTCCCACTCGTGTGGATGGCTACACCTTC. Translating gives CASSPFNHGQAGPTRVDGYTF.

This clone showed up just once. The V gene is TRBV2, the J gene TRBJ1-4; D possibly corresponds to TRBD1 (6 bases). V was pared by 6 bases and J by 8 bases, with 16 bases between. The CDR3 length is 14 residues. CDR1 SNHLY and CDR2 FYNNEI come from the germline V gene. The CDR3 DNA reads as TGTGCCAGCAGCACAGGGAGAAGAAACGAAAAACTGTTTTTT. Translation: CASSTGRRNEKLFF. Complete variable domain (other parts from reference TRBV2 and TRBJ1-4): EPEVTQTPSHQVTQMGQEVILRCVPISNHLYFYWYRQILGQKVEFLVSFYNNEISEKSEIFDDQFSVERPDGSNFTLKIRSTKLEDSAMYFCASSTGRRNEKLFFGSGTQLSVL.

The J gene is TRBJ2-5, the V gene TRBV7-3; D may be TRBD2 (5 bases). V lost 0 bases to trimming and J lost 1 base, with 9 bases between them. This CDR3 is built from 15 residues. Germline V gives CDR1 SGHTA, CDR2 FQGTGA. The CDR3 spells CASSLTGLRQETQYF. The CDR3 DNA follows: TGTGCCAGCAGCTTAACAGGACTTCGCCAAGAGACCCAGTACTTC.

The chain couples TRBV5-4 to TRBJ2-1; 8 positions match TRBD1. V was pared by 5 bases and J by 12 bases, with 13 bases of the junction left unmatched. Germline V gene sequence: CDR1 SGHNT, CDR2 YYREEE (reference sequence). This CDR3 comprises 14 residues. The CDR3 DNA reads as TGTGCCAGCAGTTACGGACAGGGAAGGATTCGGCAGTTCTTC. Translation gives CASSYGQGRIRQFF.

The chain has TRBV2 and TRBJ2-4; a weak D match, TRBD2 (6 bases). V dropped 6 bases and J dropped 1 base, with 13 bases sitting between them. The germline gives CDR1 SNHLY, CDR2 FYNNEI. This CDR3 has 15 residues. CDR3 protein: CASREGSVAKNIQYF. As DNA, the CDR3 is TGTGCCAGCAGGGAGGGGAGTGTGGCCAAAAACATTCAGTACTTC.

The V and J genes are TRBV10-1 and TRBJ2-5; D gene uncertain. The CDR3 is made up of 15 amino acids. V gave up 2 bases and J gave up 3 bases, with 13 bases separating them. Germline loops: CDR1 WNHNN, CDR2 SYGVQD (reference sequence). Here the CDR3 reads CASSERGETKETQYF. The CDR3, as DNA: TGCGCCAGCAGTGAGAGAGGTGAAACCAAAGAGACCCAGTACTTC.

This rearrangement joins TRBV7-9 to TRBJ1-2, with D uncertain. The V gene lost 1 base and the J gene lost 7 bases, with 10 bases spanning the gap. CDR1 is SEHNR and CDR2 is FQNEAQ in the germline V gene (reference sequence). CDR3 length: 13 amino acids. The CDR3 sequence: CASSLDWGSGYTF. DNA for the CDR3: TGTGCCAGCAGCTTAGATTGGGGAAGTGGCTACACCTTC.

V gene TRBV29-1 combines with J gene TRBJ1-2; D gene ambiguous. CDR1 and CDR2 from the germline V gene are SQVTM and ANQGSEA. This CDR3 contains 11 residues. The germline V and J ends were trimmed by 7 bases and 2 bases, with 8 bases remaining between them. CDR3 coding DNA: TGCAGCGCAACAGAGAACTATGGCTACACCTTC. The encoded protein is CSATENYGYTF.

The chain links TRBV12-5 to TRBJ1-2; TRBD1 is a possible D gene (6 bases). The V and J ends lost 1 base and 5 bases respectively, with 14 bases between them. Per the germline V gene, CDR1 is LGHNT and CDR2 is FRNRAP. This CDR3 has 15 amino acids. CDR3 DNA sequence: TGTGCTAGTGGTTTGGGAGGGGGACTGTTGTATGGCTACACCTTC. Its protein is CASGLGGGLLYGYTF.